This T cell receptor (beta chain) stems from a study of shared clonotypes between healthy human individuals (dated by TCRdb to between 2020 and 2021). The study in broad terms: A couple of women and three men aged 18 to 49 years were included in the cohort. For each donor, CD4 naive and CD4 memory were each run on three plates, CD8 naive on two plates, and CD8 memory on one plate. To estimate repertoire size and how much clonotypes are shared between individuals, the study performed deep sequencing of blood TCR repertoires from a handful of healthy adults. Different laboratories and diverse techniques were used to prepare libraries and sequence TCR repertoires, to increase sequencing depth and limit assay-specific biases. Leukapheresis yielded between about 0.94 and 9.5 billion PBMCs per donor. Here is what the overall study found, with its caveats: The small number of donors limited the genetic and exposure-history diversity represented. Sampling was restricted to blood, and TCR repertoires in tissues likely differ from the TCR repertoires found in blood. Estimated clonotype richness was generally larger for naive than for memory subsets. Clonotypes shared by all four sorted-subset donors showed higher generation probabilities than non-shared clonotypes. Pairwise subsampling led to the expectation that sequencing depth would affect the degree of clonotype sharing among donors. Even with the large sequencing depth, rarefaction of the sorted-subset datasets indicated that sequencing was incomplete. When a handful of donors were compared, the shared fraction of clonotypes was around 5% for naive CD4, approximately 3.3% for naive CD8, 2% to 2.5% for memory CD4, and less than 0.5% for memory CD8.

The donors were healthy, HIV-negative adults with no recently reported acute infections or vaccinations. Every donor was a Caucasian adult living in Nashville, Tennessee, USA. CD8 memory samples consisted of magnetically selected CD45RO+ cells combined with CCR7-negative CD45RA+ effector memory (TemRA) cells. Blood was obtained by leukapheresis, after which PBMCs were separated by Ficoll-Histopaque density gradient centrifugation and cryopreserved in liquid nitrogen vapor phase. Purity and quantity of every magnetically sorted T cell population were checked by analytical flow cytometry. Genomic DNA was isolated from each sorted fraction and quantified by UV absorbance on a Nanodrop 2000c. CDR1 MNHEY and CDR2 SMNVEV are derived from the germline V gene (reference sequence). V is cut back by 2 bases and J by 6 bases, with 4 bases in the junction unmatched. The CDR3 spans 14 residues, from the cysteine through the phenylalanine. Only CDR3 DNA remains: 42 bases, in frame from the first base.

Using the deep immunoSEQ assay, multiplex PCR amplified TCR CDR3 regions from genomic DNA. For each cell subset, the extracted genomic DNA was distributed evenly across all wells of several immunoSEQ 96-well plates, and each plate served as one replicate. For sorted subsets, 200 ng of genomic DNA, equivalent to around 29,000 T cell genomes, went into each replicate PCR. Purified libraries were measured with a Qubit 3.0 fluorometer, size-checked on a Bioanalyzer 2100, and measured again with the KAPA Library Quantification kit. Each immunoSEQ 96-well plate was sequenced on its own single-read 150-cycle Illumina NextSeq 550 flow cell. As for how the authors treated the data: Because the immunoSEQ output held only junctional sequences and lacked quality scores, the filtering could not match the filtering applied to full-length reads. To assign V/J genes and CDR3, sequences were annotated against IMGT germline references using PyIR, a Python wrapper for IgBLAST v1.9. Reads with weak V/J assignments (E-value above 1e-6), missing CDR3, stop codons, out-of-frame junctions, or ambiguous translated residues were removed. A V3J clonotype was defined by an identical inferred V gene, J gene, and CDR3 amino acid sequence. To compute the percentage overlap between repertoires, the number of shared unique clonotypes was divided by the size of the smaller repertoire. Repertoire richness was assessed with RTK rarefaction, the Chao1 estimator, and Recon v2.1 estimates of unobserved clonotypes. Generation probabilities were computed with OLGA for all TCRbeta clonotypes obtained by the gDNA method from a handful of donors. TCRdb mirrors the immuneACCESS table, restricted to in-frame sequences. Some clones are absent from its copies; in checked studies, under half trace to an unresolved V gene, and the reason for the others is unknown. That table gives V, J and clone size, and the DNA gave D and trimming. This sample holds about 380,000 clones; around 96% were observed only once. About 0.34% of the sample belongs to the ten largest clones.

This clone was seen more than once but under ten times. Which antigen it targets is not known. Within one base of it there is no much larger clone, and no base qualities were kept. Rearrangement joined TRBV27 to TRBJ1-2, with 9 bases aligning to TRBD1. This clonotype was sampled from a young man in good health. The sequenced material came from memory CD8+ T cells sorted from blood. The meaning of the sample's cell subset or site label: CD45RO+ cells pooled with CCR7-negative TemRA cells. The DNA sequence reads TGTGCCAGCAGTTTAACGGACAGGGGCGATGGCTACACCTTC. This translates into CASSLTDRGDGYTF.